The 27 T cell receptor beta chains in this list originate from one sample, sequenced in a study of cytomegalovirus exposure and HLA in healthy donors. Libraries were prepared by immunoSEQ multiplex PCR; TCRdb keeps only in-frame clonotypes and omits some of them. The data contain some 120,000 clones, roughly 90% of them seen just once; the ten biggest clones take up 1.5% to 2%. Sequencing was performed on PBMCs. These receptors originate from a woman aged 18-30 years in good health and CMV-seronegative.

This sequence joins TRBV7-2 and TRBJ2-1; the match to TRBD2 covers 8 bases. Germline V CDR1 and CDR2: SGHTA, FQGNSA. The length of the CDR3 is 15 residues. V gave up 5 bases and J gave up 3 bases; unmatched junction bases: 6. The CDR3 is CASSRGGQRYNEQFF. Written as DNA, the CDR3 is TGTGCCAGCAGCCGCGGGGGGCAACGCTACAATGAGCAGTTCTTC. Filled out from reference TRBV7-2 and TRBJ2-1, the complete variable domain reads GAGVSQSPSNKVTEKGKDVELRCDPISGHTALYWYRQSLGQGLEFLIYFQGNSAPDKSGLPSDRFSAERTGGSVSTLTIQRTQQEDSAVYLCASSRGGQRYNEQFFGPGTRLTVL.

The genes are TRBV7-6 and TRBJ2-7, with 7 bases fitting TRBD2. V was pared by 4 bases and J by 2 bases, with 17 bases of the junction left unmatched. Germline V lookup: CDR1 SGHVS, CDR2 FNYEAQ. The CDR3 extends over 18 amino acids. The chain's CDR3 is CASSSPFTTLRGTYEQYF. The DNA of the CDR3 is TGTGCCAGCAGCTCACCATTCACAACTCTGCGGGGGACCTACGAGCAGTACTTC.

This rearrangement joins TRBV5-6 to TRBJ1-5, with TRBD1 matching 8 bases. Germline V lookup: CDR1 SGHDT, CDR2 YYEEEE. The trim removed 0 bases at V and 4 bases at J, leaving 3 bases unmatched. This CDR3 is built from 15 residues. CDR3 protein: CASSLADRENQPQHF. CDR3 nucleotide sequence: TGTGCCAGCAGCTTGGCGGACAGGGAAAATCAGCCCCAGCATTTT.

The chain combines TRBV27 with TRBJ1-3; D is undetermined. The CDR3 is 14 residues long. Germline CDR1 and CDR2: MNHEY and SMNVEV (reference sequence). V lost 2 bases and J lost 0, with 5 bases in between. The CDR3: CASSLRSSGNTIYF. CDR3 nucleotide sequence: TGTGCCAGCAGTTTACGGAGCTCTGGAAACACCATATATTTT.

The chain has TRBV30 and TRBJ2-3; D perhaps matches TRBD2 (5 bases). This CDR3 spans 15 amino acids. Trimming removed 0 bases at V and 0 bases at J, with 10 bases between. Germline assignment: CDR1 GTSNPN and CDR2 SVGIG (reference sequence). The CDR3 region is CAWSVLGGSTDTQYF. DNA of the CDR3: TGTGCCTGGAGTGTACTTGGAGGAAGCACAGATACGCAGTATTTT.

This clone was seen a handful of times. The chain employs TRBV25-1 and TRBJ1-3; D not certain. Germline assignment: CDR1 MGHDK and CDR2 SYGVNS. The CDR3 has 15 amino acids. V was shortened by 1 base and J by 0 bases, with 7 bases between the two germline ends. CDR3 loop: CASSELRSSGNTIYF. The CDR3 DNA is TGTGCCAGCAGTGAATTACGCAGCTCTGGAAACACCATATATTTT.

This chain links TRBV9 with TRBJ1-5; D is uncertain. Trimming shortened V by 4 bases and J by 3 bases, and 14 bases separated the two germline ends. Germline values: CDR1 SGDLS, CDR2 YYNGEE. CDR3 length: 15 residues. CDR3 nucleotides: TGTGCCAGCAGCCTCAGTTCAAAACCCAATCAGCCCCAGCATTTT. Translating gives CASSLSSKPNQPQHF.

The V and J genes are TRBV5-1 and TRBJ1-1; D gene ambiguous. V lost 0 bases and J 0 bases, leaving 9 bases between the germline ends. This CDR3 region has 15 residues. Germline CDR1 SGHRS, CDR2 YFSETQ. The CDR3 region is CASSLEPVVNTEAFF. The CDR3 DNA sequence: TGCGCCAGCAGCTTGGAACCAGTGGTGAACACTGAAGCTTTCTTT.

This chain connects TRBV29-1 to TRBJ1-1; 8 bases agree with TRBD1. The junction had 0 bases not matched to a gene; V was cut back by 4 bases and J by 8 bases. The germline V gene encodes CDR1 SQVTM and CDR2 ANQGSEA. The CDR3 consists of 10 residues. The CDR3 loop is CSVGDREAFF. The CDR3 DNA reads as TGCAGCGTTGGGGACAGGGAAGCTTTCTTT.

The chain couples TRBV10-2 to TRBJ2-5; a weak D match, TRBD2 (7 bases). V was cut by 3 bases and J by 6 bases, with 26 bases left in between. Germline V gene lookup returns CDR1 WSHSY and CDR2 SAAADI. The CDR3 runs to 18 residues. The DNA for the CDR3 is TGCGCCAGCAGTGAACGGGGGGCTAGCCAACTTATCAGAAAGACCCAGTACTTC. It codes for CASSERGASQLIRKTQYF.

CDR3 in amino acids: CAWSIQGAGYGYTF. Here the CDR3 DNA reads TGTGCCTGGAGCATACAGGGGGCAGGCTATGGCTACACCTTC. J is TRBJ1-2 and V is TRBV30, with TRBD1 identical over 9 bases. Germline V lookup: CDR1 GTSNPN, CDR2 SVGIG (reference sequence). V lost 3 bases, J lost 4 bases, and 6 bases stayed unmatched. The CDR3 has 14 amino acids.

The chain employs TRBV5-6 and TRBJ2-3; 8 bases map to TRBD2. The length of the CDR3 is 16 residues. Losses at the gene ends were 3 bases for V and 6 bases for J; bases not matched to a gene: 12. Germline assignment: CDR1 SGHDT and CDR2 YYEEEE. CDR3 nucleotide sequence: TGTGCCAGCAGCTGGGGGGCGGGAGGTACCCTGGATACGCAGTATTTT. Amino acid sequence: CASSWGAGGTLDTQYF.

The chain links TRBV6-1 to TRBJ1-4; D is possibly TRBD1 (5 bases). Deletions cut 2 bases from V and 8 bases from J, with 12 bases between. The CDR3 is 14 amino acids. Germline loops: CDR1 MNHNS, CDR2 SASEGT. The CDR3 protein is CASSERAGNEKLFF. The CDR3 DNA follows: TGTGCCAGCAGTGAAAGGGCAGGGAACGAAAAACTGTTTTTT.

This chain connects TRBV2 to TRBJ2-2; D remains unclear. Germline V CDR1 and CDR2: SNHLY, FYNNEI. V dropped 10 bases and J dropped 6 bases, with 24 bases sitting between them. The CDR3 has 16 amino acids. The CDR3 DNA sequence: TGTGCCACCAAGGAAGGTCCAGGATCACTGGCCGGGGAGCTGTTTTTT. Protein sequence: CATKEGPGSLAGELFF.

CDR3 amino acids: CASSLVGGEGELFF. The CDR3 DNA is TGTGCCAGCAGCTTAGTTGGCGGGGAGGGGGAGCTGTTTTTT. The chain has TRBV7-3 and TRBJ2-2; D possibly corresponds to TRBD2 (6 bases). This CDR3 has 14 amino acids. The germline V gene has CDR1 SGHTA and CDR2 FQGTGA. Trimming removed 2 bases from V and 8 bases from J, with 12 bases in between. Filled out from reference TRBV7-3 and TRBJ2-2, the complete variable domain reads GAGVSQTPSNKVTEKGKYVELRCDPISGHTALYWYRQSLGQGPEFLIYFQGTGAADDSGLPNDRFFAVRPEGSVSTLKIQRTERGDSAVYLCASSLVGGEGELFFGEGSRLTVL.

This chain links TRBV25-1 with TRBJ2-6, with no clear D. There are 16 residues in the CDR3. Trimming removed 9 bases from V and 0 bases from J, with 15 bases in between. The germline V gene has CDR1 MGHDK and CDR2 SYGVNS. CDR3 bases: TGTGCCAGTACCCTCCTCCGAGTCTCTGGGGCCAACGTCCTGACTTTC. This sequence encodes CASTLLRVSGANVLTF.

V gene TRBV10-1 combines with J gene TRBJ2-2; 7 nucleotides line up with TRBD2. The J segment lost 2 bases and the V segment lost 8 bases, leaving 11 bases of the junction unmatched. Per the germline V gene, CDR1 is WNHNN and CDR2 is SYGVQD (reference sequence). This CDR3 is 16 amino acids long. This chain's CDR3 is CASGEGERDNTGELFF. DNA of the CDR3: TGCGCCAGCGGAGAAGGGGAGCGGGATAACACCGGGGAGCTGTTTTTT.

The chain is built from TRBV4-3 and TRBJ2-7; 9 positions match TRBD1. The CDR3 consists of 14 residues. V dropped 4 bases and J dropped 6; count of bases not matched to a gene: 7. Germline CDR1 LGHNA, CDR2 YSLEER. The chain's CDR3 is CASSRDRESSEQYF. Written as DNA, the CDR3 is TGCGCCAGCAGCCGGGACAGGGAGAGTAGCGAGCAGTACTTC.

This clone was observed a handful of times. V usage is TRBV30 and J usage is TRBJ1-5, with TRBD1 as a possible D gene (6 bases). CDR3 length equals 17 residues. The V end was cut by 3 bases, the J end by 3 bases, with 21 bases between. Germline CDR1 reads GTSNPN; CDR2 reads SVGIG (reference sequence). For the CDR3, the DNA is TGTGCCTGGAGCCGAAATAGGGGCCGGGACAACAATCAGCCCCAGCATTTT. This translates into CAWSRNRGRDNNQPQHF.

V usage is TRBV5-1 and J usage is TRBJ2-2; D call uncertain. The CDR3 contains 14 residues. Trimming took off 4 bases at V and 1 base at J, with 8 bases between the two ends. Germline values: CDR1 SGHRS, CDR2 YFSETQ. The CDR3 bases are TGCGCCAGCAGCATTCCAGGGAACACCGGGGAGCTGTTTTTT. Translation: CASSIPGNTGELFF. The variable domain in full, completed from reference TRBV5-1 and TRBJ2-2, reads KAGVTQTPRYLIKTRGQQVTLSCSPISGHRSVSWYQQTPGQGLQFLFEYFSETQRNKGNFPGRFSGRQFSNSRSEMNVSTLELGDSALYLCASSIPGNTGELFFGEGSRLTVL.

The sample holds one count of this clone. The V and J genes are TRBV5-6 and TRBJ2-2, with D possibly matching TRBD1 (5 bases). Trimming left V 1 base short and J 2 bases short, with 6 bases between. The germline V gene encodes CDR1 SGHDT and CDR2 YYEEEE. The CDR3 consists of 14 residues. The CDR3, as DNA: TGTGCCAGCAGCTTGCAGGGTAACACCGGGGAGCTGTTTTTT. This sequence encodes CASSLQGNTGELFF.

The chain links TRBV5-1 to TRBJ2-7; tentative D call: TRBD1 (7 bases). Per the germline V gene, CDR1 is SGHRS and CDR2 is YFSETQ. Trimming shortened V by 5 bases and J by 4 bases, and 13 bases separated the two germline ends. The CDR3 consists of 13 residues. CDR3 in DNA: TGCGCCAGCAGGCGGGACAGCCTGTACGAGCAGTACTTC. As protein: CASRRDSLYEQYF.

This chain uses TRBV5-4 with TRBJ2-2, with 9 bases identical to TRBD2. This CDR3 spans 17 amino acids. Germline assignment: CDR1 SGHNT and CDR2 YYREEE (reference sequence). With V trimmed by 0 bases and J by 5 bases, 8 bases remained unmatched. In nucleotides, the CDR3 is TGTGCCAGCAGCTTGGTTGCTAGCGGGGTCAGAACCGGGGAGCTGTTTTTT. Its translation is CASSLVASGVRTGELFF.

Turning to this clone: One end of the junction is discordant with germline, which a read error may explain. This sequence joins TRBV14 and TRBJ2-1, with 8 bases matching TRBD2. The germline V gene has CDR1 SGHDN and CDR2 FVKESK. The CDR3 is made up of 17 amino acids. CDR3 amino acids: CASSQDVGGRRYSEQFF. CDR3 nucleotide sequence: TGTGCCAGCAGCCAAGATGTCGGCGGGAGGCGGTACAGTGAGCAGTTCTTC.

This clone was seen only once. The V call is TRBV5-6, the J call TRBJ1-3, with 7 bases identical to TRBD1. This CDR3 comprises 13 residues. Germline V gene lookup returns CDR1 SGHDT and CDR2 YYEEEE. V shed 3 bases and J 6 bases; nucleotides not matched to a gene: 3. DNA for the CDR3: TGTGCCAGCAGCTACAGGGGCGCAAACACCATATATTTT. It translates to CASSYRGANTIYF.

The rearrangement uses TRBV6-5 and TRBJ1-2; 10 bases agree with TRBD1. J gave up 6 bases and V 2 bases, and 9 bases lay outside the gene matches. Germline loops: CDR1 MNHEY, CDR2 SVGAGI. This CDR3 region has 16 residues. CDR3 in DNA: TGTGCCAGCAGTTACGAGACAGGGGGCAGTTTTCATGGCTACACCTTC. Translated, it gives CASSYETGGSFHGYTF.

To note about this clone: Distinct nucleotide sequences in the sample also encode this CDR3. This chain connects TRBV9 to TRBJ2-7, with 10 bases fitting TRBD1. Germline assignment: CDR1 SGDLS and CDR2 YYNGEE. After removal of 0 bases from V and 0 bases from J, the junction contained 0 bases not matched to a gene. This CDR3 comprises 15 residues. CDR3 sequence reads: CASSVGQGASYEQYF. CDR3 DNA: TGTGCCAGCAGCGTAGGACAGGGGGCCTCCTACGAGCAGTACTTC.